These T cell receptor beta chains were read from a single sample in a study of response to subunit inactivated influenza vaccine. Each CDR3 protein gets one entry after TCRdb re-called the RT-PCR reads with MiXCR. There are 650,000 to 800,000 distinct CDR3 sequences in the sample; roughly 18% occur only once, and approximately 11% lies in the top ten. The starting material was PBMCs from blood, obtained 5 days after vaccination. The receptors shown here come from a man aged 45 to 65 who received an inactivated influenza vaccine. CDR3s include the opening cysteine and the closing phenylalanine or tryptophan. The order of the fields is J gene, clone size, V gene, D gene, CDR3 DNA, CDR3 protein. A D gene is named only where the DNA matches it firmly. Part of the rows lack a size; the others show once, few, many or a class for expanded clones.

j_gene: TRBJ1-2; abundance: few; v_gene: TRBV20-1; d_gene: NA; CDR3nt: TGCAGTGCTAGTACAGGGTCCTCCGGGGGCTACACCTTC; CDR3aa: CSASTGSSGGYTF
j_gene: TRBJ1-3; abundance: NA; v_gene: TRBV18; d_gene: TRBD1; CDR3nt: TGTGCCAGCTCACCGGGACAGGGCCGAAACACCATATATTTT; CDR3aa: CASSPGQGRNTIYF
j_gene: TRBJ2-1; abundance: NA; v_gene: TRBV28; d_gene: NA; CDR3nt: TGTGCCAGCAGCCCGGGGAGGGGGCGATACAATGAGCAGTTCTTC; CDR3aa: CASSPGRGRYNEQFF
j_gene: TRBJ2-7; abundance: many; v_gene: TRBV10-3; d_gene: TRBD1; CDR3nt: TGTGCCATCAGTGAGTCTGGGACAGGGGCCTACGAGCAGTACTTC; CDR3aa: CAISESGTGAYEQYF
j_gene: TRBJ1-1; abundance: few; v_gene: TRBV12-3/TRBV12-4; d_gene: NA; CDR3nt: TGTGCCAGCATCCGTGATCGAGGAGGGAACACTGAAGCTTTCTTT; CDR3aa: CASIRDRGGNTEAFF
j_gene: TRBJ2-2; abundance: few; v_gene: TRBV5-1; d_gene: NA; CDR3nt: TGCGCCAGCAGCTTACCCGACAGCCTCGCGTGGAACACCGGGGAGCTGTTTTTT; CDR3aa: CASSLPDSLAWNTGELFF
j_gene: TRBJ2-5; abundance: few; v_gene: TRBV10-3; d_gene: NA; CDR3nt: TGTGCCACCCTTTCTGGCGAGACCCAGTACTTC; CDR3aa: CATLSGETQYF
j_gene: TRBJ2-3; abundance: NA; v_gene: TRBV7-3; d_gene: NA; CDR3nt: TGTGCCAGCAGCTCAAGCGGAGGCGAAGATACGCAGTATTTT; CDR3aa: CASSSSGGEDTQYF
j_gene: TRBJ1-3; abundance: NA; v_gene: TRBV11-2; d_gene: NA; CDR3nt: TGTGCCATCAGCTTAGATTTACAGAGCAACGGAAACACCATATATTTT; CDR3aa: CAISLDLQSNGNTIYF
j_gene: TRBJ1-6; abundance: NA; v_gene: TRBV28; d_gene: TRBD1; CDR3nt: TGTGCCAGCAGTATCCTCCGGACAGGGCCATCACCCCTCCACTTT; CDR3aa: CASSILRTGPSPLHF
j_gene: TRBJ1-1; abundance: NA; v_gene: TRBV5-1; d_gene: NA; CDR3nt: TGCGCCAGCAGCTTCCGCATGAACACTGAAGCTTTCTTT; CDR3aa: CASSFRMNTEAFF
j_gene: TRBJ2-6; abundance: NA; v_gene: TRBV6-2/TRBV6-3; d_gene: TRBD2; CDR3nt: TGTGCCAGCAGTACCATGAGGGAGGGAAGTGGGGCCAACGTCCTGACTTTC; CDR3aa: CASSTMREGSGANVLTF
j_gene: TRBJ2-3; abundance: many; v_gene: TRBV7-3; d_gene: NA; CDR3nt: TGTGCCAGCAGCTTAGCGGGAAGGAGCACAGATACGCAGTATTTT; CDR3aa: CASSLAGRSTDTQYF
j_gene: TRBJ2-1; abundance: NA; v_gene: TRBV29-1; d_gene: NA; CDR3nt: TGCAGCGTTGAGAGTTACAATGAGCAGTTCTTC; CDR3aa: CSVESYNEQFF
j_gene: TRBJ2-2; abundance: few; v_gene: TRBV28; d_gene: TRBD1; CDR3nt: TGTGCCAGCACCCGGACAGGGTCCGGGGAGCTGTTTTTT; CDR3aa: CASTRTGSGELFF
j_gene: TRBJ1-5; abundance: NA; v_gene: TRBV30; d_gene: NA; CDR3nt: TGTGCCTGGAGTGGACAGGCGGGACAGCCCCAGCATTTT; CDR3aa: CAWSGQAGQPQHF
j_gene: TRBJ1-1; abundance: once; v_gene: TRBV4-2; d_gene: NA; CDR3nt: TGTGCCAGCAGCCAAGATGCACAGGGTTGGACTGAAGCTTTCTTT; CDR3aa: CASSQDAQGWTEAFF
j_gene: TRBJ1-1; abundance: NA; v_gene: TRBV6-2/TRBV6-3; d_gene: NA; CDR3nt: TGTGCCAGCAGCCTCCTCACCGGGACACCGAACACTGAAGCTTTCTTT; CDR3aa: CASSLLTGTPNTEAFF
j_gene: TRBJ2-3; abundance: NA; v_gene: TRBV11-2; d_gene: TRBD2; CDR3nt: TGTGCCAGCAGACCAGGGACTAGCGGGAGTTTCGATACGCAGTATTTT; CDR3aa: CASRPGTSGSFDTQYF
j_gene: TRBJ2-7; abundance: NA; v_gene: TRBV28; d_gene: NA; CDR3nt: TGTGCCAGCAGTCAGGACAGTAAATACTACGAGCAGTACTTC; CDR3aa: CASSQDSKYYEQYF
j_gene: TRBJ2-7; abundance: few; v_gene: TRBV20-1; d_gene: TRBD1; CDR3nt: TGCAGTGCAGCCGCCTCCGGGACAGGGGGCTTTGAGCAGTACTTC; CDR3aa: CSAAASGTGGFEQYF
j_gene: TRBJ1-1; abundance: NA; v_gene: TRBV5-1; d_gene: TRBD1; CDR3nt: TGTGCCAGCAGCTCCGGGACAGGAATGAACACTGAAGCTTTCTTT; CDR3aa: CASSSGTGMNTEAFF
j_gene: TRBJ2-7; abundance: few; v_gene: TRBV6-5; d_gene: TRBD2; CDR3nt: TGTGCCAGCAGTTACTTTGGACTAGCGGGGGGTTCCTACGAGCAGTACTTC; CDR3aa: CASSYFGLAGGSYEQYF
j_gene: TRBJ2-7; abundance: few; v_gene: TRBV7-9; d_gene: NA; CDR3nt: TGTGCCAGCAGACAAGGGCGGTCGGACGAGCAGTACTTC; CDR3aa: CASRQGRSDEQYF
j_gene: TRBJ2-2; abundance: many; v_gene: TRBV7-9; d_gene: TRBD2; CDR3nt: TGTGCCAGCAGCCGGGGACTAGTTAAAGGCACCGGGGAGCTGTTTTTT; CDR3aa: CASSRGLVKGTGELFF
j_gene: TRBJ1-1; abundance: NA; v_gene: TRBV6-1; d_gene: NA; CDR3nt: TGTGCCAGCAGTGAGAACTCAGGGGTATGGAACACTGAAGCTTTCTTT; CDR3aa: CASSENSGVWNTEAFF
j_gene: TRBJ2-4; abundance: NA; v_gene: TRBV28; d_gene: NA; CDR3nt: TGTGCCAGCAGTTTACCGGCCCGGGAATTAAACATTCAGTACTTC; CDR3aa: CASSLPARELNIQYF
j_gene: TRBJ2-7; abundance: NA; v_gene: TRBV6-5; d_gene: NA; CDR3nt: TGTGCCAGCAGTTACTCGAACAGGGTTCCCTACGAGCAGTACTTC; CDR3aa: CASSYSNRVPYEQYF
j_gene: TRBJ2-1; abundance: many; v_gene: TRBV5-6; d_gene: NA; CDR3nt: TGTGCCAGCAGCTTAGGACATGAGCAGTTCTTC; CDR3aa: CASSLGHEQFF
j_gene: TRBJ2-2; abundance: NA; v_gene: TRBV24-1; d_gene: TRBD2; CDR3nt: TGTGCCACCAGTGACTCGGGACTATTGAACACCGGGGAGCTGTTTTTT; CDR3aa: CATSDSGLLNTGELFF
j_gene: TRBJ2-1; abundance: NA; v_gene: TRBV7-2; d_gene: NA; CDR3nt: TGTGCCAGCAGAGCGACAGCCAGCTCCTACAATGAGCAGTTCTTC; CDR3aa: CASRATASSYNEQFF
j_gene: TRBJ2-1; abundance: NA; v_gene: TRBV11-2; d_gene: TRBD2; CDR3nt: TGTGCCAGCAGCTTAGGAGCGGGGCGTCGCTTC; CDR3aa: CASSLGAGRRF
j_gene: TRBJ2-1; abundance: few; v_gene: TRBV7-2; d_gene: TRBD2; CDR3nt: TGTGCCAGCAGCTTAGTAAACAGCGGGAGTGGCAATGAGCAGTTCTTC; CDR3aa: CASSLVNSGSGNEQFF
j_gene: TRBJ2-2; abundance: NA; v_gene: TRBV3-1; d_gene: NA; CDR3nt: TGTGCCAGCAGCCAAGGAGGGTTTACCGGGGAGCTGTTTTTT; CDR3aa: CASSQGGFTGELFF
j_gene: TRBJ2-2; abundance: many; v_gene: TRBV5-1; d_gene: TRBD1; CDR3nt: TGCGCCAGCTCGACAGGGTCCAACACCGGGGAGCTGTTTTTT; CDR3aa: CASSTGSNTGELFF
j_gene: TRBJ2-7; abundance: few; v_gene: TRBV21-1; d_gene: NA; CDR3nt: TGTGCCAGCAGCAAACAACAGACTTTCTCCTACGAGCAGTACTTC; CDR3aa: CASSKQQTFSYEQYF
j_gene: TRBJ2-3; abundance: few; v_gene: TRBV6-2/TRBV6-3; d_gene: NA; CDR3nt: TGTGCCAGCAGGGACCGGCGCACAGATACGCAGTATTTT; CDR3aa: CASRDRRTDTQYF
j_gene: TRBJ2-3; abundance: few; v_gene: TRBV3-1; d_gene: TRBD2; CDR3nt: TGTGCCAGCAGCCTCAGACATGGGGGGGGCACAGATACGCAGTATTTT; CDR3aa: CASSLRHGGGTDTQYF
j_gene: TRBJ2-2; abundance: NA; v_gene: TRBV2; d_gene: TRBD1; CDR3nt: TGTGCCAGCAGTGACACCGGGACAGCGAACACCGGGGAGCTGTTTTTT; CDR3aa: CASSDTGTANTGELFF
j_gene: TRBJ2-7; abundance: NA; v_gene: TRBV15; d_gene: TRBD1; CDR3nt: TGTGCCACCTGTCCGGGACAGGGCTACGAGCAGTACTTC; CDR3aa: CATCPGQGYEQYF
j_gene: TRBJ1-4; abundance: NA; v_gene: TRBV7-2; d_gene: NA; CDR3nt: TGTGCCAGCAGCTCCGGACACCTTAATGAAAAACTGTTTTTT; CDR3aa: CASSSGHLNEKLFF